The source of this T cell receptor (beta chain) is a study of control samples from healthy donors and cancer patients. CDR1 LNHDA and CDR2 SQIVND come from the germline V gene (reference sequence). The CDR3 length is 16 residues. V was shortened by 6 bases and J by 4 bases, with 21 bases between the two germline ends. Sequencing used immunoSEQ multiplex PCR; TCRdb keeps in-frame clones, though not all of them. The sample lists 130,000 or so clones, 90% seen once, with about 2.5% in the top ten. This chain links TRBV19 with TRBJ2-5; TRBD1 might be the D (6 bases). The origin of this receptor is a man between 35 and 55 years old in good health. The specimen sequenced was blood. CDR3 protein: CASSTTGKRTLETQYF. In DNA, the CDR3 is TGTGCCAGTAGCACCACAGGGAAACGGACCCTAGAGACCCAGTACTTC.